The present T cell receptor beta chain was sequenced within a study of blood T cell repertoires in COVID-19. In the authors' methods: By means of reference gene primer amplification, nucleated cell counts were estimated. Sequencing used immunoSEQ multiplex PCR; TCRdb keeps in-frame clones, though not all of them. V and J calls and clone size are given by that table; D and trimming were obtained from the DNA. The top ten clones hold 4.1% of a sample with hundreds of thousands of clones, around 89% of them seen once. Trimming removed 4 bases from V and 6 bases from J; junction bases left unmatched: 3. The CDR3 has 15 residues. Germline V gene sequence: CDR1 LNHDA, CDR2 SQIVND (reference sequence).

The rearrangement uses TRBV19 and TRBJ2-2; TRBD2 agrees at 12 bases. Material for sequencing was PBMCs or T cells enriched from blood (not recorded which). This sequence was found in a woman aged 25 to 39 who had recovered from COVID-19. CDR3 coding DNA: TGTGCCAGTAGTACGCGACTAGCGGGAGCCGGGGAGCTGTTTTTT. This gives the protein CASSTRLAGAGELFF.